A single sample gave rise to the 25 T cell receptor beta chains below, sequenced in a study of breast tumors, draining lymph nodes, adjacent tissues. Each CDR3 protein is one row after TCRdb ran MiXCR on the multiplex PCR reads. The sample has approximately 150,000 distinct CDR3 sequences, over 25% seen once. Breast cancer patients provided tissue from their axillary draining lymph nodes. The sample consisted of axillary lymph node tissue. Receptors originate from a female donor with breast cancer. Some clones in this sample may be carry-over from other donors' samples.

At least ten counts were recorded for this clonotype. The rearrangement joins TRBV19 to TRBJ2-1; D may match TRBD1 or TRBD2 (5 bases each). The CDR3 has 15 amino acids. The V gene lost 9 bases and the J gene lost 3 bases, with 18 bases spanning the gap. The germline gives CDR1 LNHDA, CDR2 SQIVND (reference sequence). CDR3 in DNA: TGTGCCAGCGGGGACCGACACGACCTCTACAATGAGCAGTTCTTC. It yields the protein CASGDRHDLYNEQFF.

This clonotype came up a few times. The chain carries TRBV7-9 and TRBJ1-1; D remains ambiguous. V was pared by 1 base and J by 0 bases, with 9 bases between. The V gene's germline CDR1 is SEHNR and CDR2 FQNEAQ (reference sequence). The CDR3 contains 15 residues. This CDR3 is CASSLVLGMNTEAFF. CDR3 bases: TGTGCCAGCAGCTTAGTGTTAGGAATGAACACTGAAGCTTTCTTT.

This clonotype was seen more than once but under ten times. CDR3: CASSLSTVRAGFSYEQYF. The CDR3 DNA is TGTGCCAGCAGTCTATCGACAGTACGGGCAGGGTTCTCCTACGAGCAGTACTTC. The gene calls are TRBV6-1 and TRBJ2-7; TRBD1 is a possible D gene (5 bases). CDR1 is MNHNS and CDR2 is SASEGT in the germline V gene. The CDR3 covers 18 residues. With 5 bases removed from V and 0 bases from J, the gap between germline ends came to 23 bases.

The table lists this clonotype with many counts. CDR3 protein: CASSLRGTGSYEQYF. The CDR3 nucleotides are TGTGCCAGCAGCTTAAGGGGGACCGGCTCCTACGAGCAGTACTTC. This chain uses TRBV7-2 with TRBJ2-7; D possibly corresponds to TRBD1 (6 bases). Trimming took off 2 bases at V and 0 bases at J, with 11 bases between the two ends. CDR3 length: 15 amino acids. The germline V gene has CDR1 SGHTA and CDR2 FQGNSA. The whole variable domain, remainder taken from reference TRBV7-2 and TRBJ2-7, is GAGVSQSPSNKVTEKGKDVELRCDPISGHTALYWYRQSLGQGLEFLIYFQGNSAPDKSGLPSDRFSAERTGGSVSTLTIQRTQQEDSAVYLCASSLRGTGSYEQYFGPGTRLTVT.

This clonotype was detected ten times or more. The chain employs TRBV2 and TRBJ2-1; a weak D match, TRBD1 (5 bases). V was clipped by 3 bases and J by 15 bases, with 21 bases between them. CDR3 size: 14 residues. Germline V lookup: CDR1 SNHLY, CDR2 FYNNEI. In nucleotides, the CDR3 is TGTGCCAGCAGTGATGAGTTGTCAGGGTGGACCCCGTTCTTC. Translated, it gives CASSDELSGWTPFF.

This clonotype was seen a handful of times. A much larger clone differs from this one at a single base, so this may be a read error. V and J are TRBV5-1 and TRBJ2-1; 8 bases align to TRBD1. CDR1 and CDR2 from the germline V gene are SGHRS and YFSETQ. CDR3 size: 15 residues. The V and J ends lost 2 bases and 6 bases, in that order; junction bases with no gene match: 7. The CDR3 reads CASSFRQGACNEQFF. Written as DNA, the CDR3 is TGCGCCAGCAGCTTTCGGCAGGGGGCTTGCAATGAGCAGTTCTTC.

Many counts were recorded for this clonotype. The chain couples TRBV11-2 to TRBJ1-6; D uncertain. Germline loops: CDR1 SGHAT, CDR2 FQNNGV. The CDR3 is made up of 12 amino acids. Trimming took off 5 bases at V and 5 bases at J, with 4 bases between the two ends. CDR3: CASSRNNSPLHF. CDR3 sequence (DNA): TGTGCCAGCAGCCGTAATAATTCACCCCTCCACTTT.

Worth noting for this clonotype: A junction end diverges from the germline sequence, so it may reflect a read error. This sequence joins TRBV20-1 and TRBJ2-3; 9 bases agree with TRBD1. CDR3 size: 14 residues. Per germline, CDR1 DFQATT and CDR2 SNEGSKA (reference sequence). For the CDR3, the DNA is TGCAGTGCAGCTGGGACAGGGTACACAGATGCGCAGTATTTT. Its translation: CSAAGTGYTDAQYF.

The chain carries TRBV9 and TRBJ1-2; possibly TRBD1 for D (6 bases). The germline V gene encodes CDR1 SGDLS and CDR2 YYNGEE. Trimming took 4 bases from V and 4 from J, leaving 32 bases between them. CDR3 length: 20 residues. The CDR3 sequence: CASSPRGRGGLTGEGYGYTF. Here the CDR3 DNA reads TGTGCCAGCAGCCCAAGAGGGCGGGGGGGCCTCACCGGGGAGGGCTATGGCTACACCTTC.

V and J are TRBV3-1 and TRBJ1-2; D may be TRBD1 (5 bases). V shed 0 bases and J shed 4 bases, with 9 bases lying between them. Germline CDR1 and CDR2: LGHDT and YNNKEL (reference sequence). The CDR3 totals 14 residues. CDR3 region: CASSQDEGSYGYTF. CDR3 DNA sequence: TGTGCCAGCAGCCAAGATGAGGGGAGCTATGGCTACACCTTC.

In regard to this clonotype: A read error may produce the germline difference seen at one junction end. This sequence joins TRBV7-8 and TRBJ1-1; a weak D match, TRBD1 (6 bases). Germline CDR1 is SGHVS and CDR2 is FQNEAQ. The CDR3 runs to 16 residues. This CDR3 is CASSLLGGGGSPEASF. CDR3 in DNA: TGTGCCAGCAGCTTACTGGGGGGAGGGGGTTCCCCTGAAGCTTCCTTT.

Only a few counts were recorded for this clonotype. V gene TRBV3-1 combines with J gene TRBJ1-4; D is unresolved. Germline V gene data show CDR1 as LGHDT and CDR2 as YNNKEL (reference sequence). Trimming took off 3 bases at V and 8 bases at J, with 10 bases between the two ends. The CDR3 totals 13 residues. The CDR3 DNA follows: TGTGCCAGCAGCCAGACCCTGGGGGAAAAACTGTTTTTT. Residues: CASSQTLGEKLFF.

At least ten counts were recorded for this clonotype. The chain's CDR3 is CASSKTSGGSYEQYF. The CDR3 coding sequence is TGTGCCAGCAGCAAAACTAGCGGGGGATCCTACGAGCAGTACTTC. The chain recombines TRBV6-1 with TRBJ2-7, with 11 bases identical to TRBD2. The CDR3 covers 15 residues. The germline CDR1 and CDR2 sequences are MNHNS and SASEGT. The V and J ends lost 6 bases and 1 base, in that order; junction bases with no gene match: 5.

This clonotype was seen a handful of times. The CDR3 reads CASSFRRQTNTEAFF. Written as DNA, the CDR3 is TGTGCCAGCAGTTTCCGGCGACAGACGAACACTGAAGCTTTCTTT. The rearrangement uses TRBV12-3 or TRBV12-4 and TRBJ1-1; D is perhaps TRBD1 (5 bases). The CDR3 runs to 15 residues. The V end was cut by 3 bases, the J end by 1 base, with 12 bases between.

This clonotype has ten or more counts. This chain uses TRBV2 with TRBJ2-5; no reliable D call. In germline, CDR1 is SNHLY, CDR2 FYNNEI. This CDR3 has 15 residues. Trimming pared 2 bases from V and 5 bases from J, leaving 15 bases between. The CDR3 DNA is TGTGCCAGCAGTGAATTTCGATCCCTAATGGAGACCCAGTACTTC. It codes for CASSEFRSLMETQYF.

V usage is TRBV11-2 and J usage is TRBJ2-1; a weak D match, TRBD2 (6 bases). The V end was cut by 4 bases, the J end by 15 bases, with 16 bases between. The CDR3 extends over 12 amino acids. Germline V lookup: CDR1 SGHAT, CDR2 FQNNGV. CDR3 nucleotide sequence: TGTGCCAGCAGCTGGCAGGGAGGTGTGCGGTTCTTC. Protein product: CASSWQGGVRFF.

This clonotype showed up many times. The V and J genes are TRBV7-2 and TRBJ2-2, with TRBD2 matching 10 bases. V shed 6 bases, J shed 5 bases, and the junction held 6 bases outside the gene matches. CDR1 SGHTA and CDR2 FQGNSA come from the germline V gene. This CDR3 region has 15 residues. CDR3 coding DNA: TGTGCCAGCAGAACTAGCGGGGTGACGACCGGGGAGCTGTTTTTT. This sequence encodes CASRTSGVTTGELFF.

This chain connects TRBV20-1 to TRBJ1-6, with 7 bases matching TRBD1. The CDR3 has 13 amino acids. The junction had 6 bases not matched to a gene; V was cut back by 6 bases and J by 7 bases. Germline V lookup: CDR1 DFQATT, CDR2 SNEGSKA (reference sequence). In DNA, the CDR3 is TGCAGTGCCAAAACAGGGGAAAATTCACCCCTCCACTTT. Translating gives CSAKTGENSPLHF.

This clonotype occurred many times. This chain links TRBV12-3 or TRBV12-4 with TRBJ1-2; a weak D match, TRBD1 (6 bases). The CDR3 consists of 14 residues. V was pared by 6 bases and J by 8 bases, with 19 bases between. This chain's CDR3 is CASRVGGAGGGYTF. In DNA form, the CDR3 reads TGTGCCAGCAGGGTTGGGGGGGCAGGAGGCGGCTACACCTTC.

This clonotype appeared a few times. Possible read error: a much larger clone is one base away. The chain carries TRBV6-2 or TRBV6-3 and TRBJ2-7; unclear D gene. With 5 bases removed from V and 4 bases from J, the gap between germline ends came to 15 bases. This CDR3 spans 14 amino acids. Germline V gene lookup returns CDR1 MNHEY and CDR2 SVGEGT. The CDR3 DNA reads TGTGCCAGCAGTCACTTCCAGACCCCATACGAGCAGTACGTC. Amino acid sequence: CASSHFQTPYEQYV.

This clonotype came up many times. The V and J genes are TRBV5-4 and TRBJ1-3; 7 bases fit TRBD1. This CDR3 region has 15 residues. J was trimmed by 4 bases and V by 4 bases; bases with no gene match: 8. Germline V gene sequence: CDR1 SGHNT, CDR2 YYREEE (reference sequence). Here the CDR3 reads CASSPGQVAGNTIYF. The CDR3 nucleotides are TGTGCCAGCAGCCCTGGACAGGTCGCCGGAAACACCATATATTTT.

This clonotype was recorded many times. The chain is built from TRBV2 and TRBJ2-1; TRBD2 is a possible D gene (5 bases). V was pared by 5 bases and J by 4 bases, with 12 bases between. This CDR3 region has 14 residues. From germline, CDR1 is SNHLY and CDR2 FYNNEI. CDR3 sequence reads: CASSPGMTYNEQFF. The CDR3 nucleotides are TGTGCCAGCAGTCCCGGGATGACATACAATGAGCAGTTCTTC. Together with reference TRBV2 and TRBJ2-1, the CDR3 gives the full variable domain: EPEVTQTPSHQVTQMGQEVILRCVPISNHLYFYWYRQILGQKVEFLVSFYNNEISEKSEIFDDQFSVERPDGSNFTLKIRSTKLEDSAMYFCASSPGMTYNEQFFGPGTRLTVL.

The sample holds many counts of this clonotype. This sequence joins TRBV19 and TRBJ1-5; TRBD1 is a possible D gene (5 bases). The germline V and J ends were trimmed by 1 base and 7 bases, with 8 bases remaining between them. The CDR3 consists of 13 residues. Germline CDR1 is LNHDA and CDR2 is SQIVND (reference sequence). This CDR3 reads CASSIAGGQPQHF. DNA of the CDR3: TGTGCCAGTAGTATAGCGGGGGGACAGCCCCAGCATTTT.

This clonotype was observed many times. CDR3 nucleotide sequence: TGTGCCACCAGCAGAACCACCACCGGGGAGCTGTTTTTT. As protein: CATSRTTTGELFF. The rearrangement joins TRBV15 to TRBJ2-2, with no clear D. V lost 2 bases to trimming and J lost 4 bases, with 5 bases between them. This CDR3 region has 13 residues. CDR1 is LNHNV, CDR2 YYDKDF, per germline (reference sequence).

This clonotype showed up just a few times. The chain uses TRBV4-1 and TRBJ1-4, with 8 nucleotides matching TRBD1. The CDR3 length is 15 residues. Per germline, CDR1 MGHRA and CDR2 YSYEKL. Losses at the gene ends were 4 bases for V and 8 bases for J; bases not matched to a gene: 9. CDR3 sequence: CASSRERTGCEKLFF. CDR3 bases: TGCGCCAGCAGCCGAGAGAGGACAGGGTGCGAAAAACTGTTTTTT.